Listed here are 19 T cell receptor beta chains from one sample, sequenced in a study of T cell responses to AZD1222 COVID-19 vaccine. Profiling relied on immunoSEQ multiplex PCR, and the TCRdb table lists in-frame clones only, not all of them. The sample yields 95,000 to 150,000 clones, 85% to 90% seen once. The sequences come from peripheral blood, collected 28 days after the second AZD1222 dose. The receptors were sampled from an adult who received the AZD1222 COVID-19 vaccine.

The sample holds a few counts of this clone. This chain links TRBV30 with TRBJ1-5; TRBD1 might be the D (5 bases). CDR1 and CDR2 from the germline V gene are GTSNPN and SVGIG (reference sequence). The CDR3 has 14 residues. V shed 5 bases and J shed 3 bases, with 14 bases lying between them. The CDR3 DNA follows: TGTGCCTGGGCCAGACAGTTGAACAATCAGCCCCAGCATTTT. Its protein product is CAWARQLNNQPQHF.

The V and J genes are TRBV30 and TRBJ1-5, with D possibly TRBD1 on 6 matching bases. V shed 4 bases and J shed 7 bases, with 26 bases lying between them. Germline V lookup: CDR1 GTSNPN, CDR2 SVGIG (reference sequence). The CDR3 has 17 amino acids. CDR3 residues: CAWTPPLRRGARQPQHF. The CDR3 region has the DNA TGTGCCTGGACCCCCCCACTCAGGAGGGGGGCAAGGCAGCCCCAGCATTTT.

J is TRBJ1-1 and V is TRBV21-1. TRBV21-1 represents a pseudogene. This CDR3 has 19 amino acids. The CDR3 loop is CASSKGKYLGGGAWTEAFF. The DNA for the CDR3 is TGTGCCAGCAGCAAAGGGAAATATCTGGGAGGGGGGGCGTGGACTGAAGCTTTCTTT.

This rearrangement joins TRBV28 to TRBJ1-2; maybe TRBD1 (5 bases). Germline V gene sequence: CDR1 MDHEN, CDR2 SYDVKM. Trimming removed 2 bases from V and 1 base from J, with 11 bases in between. The CDR3 is 15 residues long. The CDR3 nucleotides are TGTGCCAGCAGTTTAGCGGGGCCCCTTAACTATGGCTACACCTTC. Protein: CASSLAGPLNYGYTF.

This clone came up once. This chain links TRBV11-2 with TRBJ1-6; D call uncertain. CDR1 SGHAT and CDR2 FQNNGV come from the germline V gene. V was trimmed by 1 base and J by 0 bases, leaving 7 bases between them. This CDR3 has 16 residues. This CDR3 is CASSLGQSSYNSPLHF. The DNA of the CDR3 is TGTGCCAGCAGCTTAGGTCAGAGCTCCTATAATTCACCCCTCCACTTT. The whole variable domain, filled in from reference TRBV11-2 and TRBJ1-6, reads EAGVAQSPRYKIIEKRQSVAFWCNPISGHATLYWYQQILGQGPKLLIQFQNNGVVDDSQLPKDRFSAERLKGVDSTLKIQPAKLEDSAVYLCASSLGQSSYNSPLHFGNGTRLTVT.

The chain employs TRBV18 and TRBJ2-7; TRBD1 agrees at 8 bases. J lost 4 bases, V lost 0 bases, and 14 bases had no gene match. The CDR3 sequence is 18 residues long. Per the germline V gene, CDR1 is KGHSH and CDR2 is LQKENI. As DNA, the CDR3 is TGTGCCAGCTCACCACCTTTTAGCTTCCAGGGGGCACTGTACGAGCAGTACTTC. Encoded protein: CASSPPFSFQGALYEQYF.

The chain recombines TRBV4-3 with TRBJ2-3; TRBD2 matches 9 bases. V lost 0 bases, J lost 2 bases, and 9 bases stayed unmatched. CDR1 and CDR2 from the germline V gene are LGHNA and YSLEER. The CDR3 extends over 18 amino acids. Here the CDR3 DNA reads TGCGCCAGCAGCCAAGATATCGTAGCGGGGGCCTCCACAGATACGCAGTATTTT. Protein product: CASSQDIVAGASTDTQYF.

This clone was recorded once. V is TRBV19 and J is TRBJ2-1; 12 bases map to TRBD2. Germline CDR1 reads LNHDA; CDR2 reads SQIVND (reference sequence). The V segment lost 4 bases and the J segment 7 bases; nucleotides outside the gene matches: 5. The CDR3 is 15 amino acids. CDR3: CASSTLAGGNNEQFF. CDR3 nucleotide sequence: TGTGCCAGTAGTACACTAGCGGGGGGAAATAATGAGCAGTTCTTC.

J is TRBJ1-1 and V is TRBV10-1; 7 bases agree with TRBD1. Germline CDR1 is WNHNN and CDR2 is SYGVQD (reference sequence). This CDR3 comprises 13 residues. The ends lost 7 bases at V and 4 bases at J; junction bases unmatched: 6. The CDR3 reads CASILTGCTEAFF. The CDR3 bases are TGCGCCAGCATCCTGACAGGGTGCACTGAAGCTTTCTTT.

The CDR3 protein is CASSPWVRPGYSPLHF. Here the CDR3 DNA reads TGTGCCAGCAGCCCCTGGGTCCGACCGGGGTATTCACCCCTCCACTTT. The chain couples TRBV6-2 or TRBV6-3 to TRBJ1-6; D gene unclear. There are 16 residues in the CDR3. Germline CDR1 MNHEY, CDR2 SVGEGT. Trimming took 6 bases from V and 8 from J, leaving 20 bases between them.

The DNA for the CDR3 is TGTGCCAGTAGTGGGGAGGGGGGCCAGACCCAGTACTTC. Translating gives CASSGEGGQTQYF. The chain links TRBV19 to TRBJ2-5; a weak D match, TRBD2 (7 bases). In germline, CDR1 is LNHDA, CDR2 SQIVND (reference sequence). V dropped 5 bases and J dropped 6 bases, with 13 bases sitting between them. This CDR3 has 13 residues.

The chain carries TRBV7-2 and TRBJ1-3; perhaps TRBD1 as D (6 bases). Per germline, CDR1 SGHTA and CDR2 FQGNSA. This CDR3 contains 15 residues. Between the trimmed V and J ends, which lost 3 bases and 5 bases, there was a span of 14 bases. The CDR3 nucleotides are TGTGCCAGCAGCTTGGGGGGGCTTGACAGAAACACCATATATTTT. As protein: CASSLGGLDRNTIYF. The full variable domain, with the rest looked up from reference TRBV7-2 and TRBJ1-3, is GAGVSQSPSNKVTEKGKDVELRCDPISGHTALYWYRQSLGQGLEFLIYFQGNSAPDKSGLPSDRFSAERTGGSVSTLTIQRTQQEDSAVYLCASSLGGLDRNTIYFGEGSWLTVV.

The gene calls are TRBV3-1 (or the pseudogene TRBV3-2) and TRBJ2-1; perhaps TRBD1 as D (5 bases). Trimming left V 4 bases short and J 1 base short, with 11 bases between. Germline V gives CDR1 LGHDT, CDR2 YNNKEL (reference sequence). The CDR3 has 15 amino acids. This CDR3 reads CASSRTSVSYNEQFF. The CDR3 DNA reads TGTGCCAGCAGCCGGACATCAGTATCCTACAATGAGCAGTTCTTC.

This chain joins TRBV3-1 (or the pseudogene TRBV3-2) and TRBJ2-7; D remains unclear. The CDR3 extends over 12 amino acids. Germline CDR1 is LGHDT and CDR2 is YNNKEL (reference sequence). The V end was cut by 3 bases, the J end by 2 bases, with 5 bases between. CDR3 sequence: CASSQLTYEQYF. As DNA, the CDR3 is TGTGCCAGCAGCCAGCTCACCTACGAGCAGTACTTC.

This clone has a handful of counts. The chain uses TRBV5-1 and TRBJ2-7; TRBD1 aligns across 8 bases. The CDR3 covers 14 residues. Germline V lookup: CDR1 SGHRS, CDR2 YFSETQ. V trimming: 3 bases; J trimming: 5 bases; junction bases outside the gene matches: 7. The DNA of the CDR3 is TGCGCCAGCAGCTCCGGGACAGGAAACGACGAGCAGTACTTC. Its translation: CASSSGTGNDEQYF. The full variable domain, its missing parts supplied by reference TRBV5-1 and TRBJ2-7, is KAGVTQTPRYLIKTRGQQVTLSCSPISGHRSVSWYQQTPGQGLQFLFEYFSETQRNKGNFPGRFSGRQFSNSRSEMNVSTLELGDSALYLCASSSGTGNDEQYFGPGTRLTVT.

The chain recombines TRBV11-2 with TRBJ1-2; perhaps TRBD1 as D (6 bases). The ends were cut back, 5 bases at V and 5 bases at J, with 15 bases in the middle. In germline, CDR1 is SGHAT, CDR2 FQNNGV. The CDR3 sequence is 14 residues long. The CDR3 protein is CASSPYDRRYGYTF. CDR3 bases: TGTGCCAGCAGCCCATATGACAGGAGATATGGCTACACCTTC.

The gene calls are TRBV6-5 and TRBJ1-1; possibly TRBD1 for D (5 bases). V lost 0 bases, J lost 4 bases, and 9 bases lay in between. This CDR3 is built from 14 residues. CDR1 MNHEY and CDR2 SVGAGI come from the germline V gene. The CDR3 DNA reads TGTGCCAGCAGTTACTCGATTGGGGGCACTGAAGCTTTCTTT. Translation: CASSYSIGGTEAFF.

The V and J genes are TRBV5-1 and TRBJ1-6; TRBD1 matches at 8 bases. The CDR3 contains 16 residues. Trimming cost V 0 bases and J 8 bases; bases outside gene matches: 7. Germline CDR1 and CDR2: SGHRS and YFSETQ. CDR3 DNA sequence: TGCGCCAGCAGCTTGGCATGGGGGACAGGTGATTCACCCCTCCACTTT. Amino acids: CASSLAWGTGDSPLHF.

This chain links TRBV19 with TRBJ2-3; tentatively, D is TRBD1 (6 bases). V dropped 2 bases and J dropped 6 bases, with 9 bases sitting between them. Per germline, CDR1 LNHDA and CDR2 SQIVND (reference sequence). There are 13 residues in the CDR3. The CDR3 spells CASSIIRGDTQYF. Here the CDR3 DNA reads TGTGCCAGTAGTATAATAAGGGGGGATACGCAGTATTTT.